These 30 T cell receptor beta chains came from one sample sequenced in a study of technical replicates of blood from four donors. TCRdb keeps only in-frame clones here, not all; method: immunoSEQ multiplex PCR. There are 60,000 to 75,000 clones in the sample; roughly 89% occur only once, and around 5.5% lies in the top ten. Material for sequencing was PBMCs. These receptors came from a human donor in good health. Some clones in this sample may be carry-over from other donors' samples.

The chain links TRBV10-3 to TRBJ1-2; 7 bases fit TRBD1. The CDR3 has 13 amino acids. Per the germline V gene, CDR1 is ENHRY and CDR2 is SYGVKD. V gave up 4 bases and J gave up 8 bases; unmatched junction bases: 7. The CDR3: CAISVNRGLGYTF. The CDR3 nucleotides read TGTGCCATCAGTGTGAACAGGGGATTAGGCTACACCTTC.

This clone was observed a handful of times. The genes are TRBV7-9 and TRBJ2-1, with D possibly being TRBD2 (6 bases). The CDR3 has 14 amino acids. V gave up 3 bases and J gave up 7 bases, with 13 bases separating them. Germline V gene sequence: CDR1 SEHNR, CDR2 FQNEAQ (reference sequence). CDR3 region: CASSFEAGPNEQFF. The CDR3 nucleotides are TGTGCCAGCAGCTTTGAGGCGGGGCCTAATGAGCAGTTCTTC. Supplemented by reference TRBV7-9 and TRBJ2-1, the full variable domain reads DTGVSQNPRHKITKRGQNVTFRCDPISEHNRLYWYRQTLGQGPEFLTYFQNEAQLEKSRLLSDRFSAERPKGSFSTLEIQRTEQGDSAMYLCASSFEAGPNEQFFGPGTRLTVL.

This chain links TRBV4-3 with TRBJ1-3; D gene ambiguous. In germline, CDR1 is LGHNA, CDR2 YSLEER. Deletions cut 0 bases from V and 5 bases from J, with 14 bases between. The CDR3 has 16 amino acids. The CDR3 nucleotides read TGCGCCAGCAGCCAAGAGTTCCCTGGCCCACGAAACACCATATATTTT. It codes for CASSQEFPGPRNTIYF.

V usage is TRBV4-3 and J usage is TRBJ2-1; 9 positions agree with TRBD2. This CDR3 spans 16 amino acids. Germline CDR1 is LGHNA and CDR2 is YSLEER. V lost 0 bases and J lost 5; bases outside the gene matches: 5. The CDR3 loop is CASSQDLAGRDNEQFF. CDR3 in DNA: TGCGCCAGCAGCCAAGACCTAGCGGGGAGAGACAATGAGCAGTTCTTC.

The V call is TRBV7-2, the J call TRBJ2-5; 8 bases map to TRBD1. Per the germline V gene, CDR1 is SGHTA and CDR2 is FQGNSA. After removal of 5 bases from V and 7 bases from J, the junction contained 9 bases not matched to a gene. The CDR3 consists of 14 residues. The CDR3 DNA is TGTGCCAGCAGCACGGGACAGGCCTCGAGGACCCAGTACTTC. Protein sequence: CASSTGQASRTQYF.

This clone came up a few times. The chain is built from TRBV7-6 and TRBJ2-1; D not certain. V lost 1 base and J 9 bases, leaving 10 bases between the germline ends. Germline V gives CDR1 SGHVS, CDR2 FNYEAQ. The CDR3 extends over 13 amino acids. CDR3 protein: CASSLDLTGEQFF. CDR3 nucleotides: TGTGCCAGCAGCTTAGATCTGACGGGTGAGCAGTTCTTC.

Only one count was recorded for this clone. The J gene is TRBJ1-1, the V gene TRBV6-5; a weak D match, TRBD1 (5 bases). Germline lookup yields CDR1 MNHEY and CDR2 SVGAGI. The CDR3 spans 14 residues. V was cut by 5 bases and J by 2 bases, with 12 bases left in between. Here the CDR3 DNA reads TGTGCCAGCAGTAGGGACTCTGGAAACACTGAAGCTTTCTTT. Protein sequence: CASSRDSGNTEAFF.

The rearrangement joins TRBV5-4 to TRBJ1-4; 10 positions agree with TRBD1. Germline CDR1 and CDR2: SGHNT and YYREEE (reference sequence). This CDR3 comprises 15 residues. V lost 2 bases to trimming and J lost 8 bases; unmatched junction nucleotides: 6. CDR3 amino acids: CASSFTGTGDEKLFF. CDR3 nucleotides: TGTGCCAGCAGCTTCACCGGGACAGGGGACGAAAAACTGTTTTTT.

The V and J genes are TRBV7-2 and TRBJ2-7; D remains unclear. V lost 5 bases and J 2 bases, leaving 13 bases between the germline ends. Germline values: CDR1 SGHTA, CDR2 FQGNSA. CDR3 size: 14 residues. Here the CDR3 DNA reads TGTGCCAGCAGCCCTAGACTGGTTACCTACGAGCAGTACTTC. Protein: CASSPRLVTYEQYF. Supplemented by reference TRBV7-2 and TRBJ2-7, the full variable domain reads GAGVSQSPSNKVTEKGKDVELRCDPISGHTALYWYRQSLGQGLEFLIYFQGNSAPDKSGLPSDRFSAERTGGSVSTLTIQRTQQEDSAVYLCASSPRLVTYEQYFGPGTRLTVT.

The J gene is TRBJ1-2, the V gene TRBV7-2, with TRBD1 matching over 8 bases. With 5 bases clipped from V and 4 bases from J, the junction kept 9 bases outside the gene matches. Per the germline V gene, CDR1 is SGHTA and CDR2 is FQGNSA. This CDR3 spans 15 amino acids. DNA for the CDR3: TGTGCCAGCAGCCGCGGACAGGGCACGGGCTATGGCTACACCTTC. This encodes CASSRGQGTGYGYTF.

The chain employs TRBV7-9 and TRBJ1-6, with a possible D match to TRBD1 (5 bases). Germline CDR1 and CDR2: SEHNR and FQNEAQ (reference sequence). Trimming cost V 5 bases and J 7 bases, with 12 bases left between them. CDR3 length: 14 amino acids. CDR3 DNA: TGTGCCAGCAGCGGGTGGGGGGAAAATTCACCCCTCCACTTT. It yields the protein CASSGWGENSPLHF.

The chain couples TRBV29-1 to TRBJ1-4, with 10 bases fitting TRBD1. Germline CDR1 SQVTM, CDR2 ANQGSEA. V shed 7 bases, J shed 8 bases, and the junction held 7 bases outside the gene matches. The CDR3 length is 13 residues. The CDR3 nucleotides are TGCAGCGGGGGGACAGGGGTTCGGGAAAAACTGTTTTTT. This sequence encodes CSGGTGVREKLFF. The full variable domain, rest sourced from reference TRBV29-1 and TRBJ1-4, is SAVISQKPSRDICQRGTSLTIQCQVDSQVTMMFWYRQQPGQSLTLIATANQGSEATYESGFVIDKFPISRPNLTFSTLTVSNMSPEDSSIYLCSGGTGVREKLFFGSGTQLSVL.

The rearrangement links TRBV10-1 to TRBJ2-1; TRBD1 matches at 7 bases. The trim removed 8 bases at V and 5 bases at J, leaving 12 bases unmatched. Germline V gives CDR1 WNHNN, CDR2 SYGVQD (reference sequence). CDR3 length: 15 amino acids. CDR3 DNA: TGCGCCAGCGATACAACCGGGACAGCTGACAATGAGCAGTTCTTC. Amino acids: CASDTTGTADNEQFF.

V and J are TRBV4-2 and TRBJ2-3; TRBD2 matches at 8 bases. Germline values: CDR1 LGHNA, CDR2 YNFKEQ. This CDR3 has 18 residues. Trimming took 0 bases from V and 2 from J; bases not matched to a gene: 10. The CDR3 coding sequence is TGTGCCAGCAGCCAAGAGGGGATGTACGGGGGGGTCACAGATACGCAGTATTTT. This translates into CASSQEGMYGGVTDTQYF.

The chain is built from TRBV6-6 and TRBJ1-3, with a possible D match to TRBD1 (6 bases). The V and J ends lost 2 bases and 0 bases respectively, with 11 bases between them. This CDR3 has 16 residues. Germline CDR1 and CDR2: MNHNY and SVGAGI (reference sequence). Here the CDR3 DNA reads TGTGCCAGCAGTTACAGTTGGGGGCCCTCTGGAAACACCATATATTTT. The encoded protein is CASSYSWGPSGNTIYF.

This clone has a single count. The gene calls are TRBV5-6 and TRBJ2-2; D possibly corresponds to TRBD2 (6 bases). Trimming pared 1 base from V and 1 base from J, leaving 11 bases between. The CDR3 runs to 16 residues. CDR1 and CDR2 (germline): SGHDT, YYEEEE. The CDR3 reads CASSLFTGVNTGELFF. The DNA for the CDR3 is TGTGCCAGCAGCTTGTTCACGGGAGTGAACACCGGGGAGCTGTTTTTT.

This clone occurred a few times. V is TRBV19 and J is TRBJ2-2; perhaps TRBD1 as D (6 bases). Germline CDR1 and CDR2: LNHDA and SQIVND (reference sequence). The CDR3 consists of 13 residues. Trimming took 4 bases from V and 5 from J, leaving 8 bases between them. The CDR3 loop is CASSSTGTGELFF. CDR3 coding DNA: TGTGCCAGTAGTAGTACAGGGACCGGGGAGCTGTTTTTT.

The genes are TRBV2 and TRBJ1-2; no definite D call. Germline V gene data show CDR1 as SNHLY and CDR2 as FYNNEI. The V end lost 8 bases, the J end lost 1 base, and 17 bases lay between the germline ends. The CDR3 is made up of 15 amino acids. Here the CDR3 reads CASSPGIGFNYGYTF. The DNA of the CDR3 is TGTGCCAGCTCACCGGGGATCGGCTTTAACTATGGCTACACCTTC.

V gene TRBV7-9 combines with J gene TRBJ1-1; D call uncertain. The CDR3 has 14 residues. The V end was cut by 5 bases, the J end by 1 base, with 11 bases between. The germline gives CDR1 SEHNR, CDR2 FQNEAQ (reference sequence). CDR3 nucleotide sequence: TGTGCCAGCAGCCCCTACTCCGGGAACACTGAAGCTTTCTTT. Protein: CASSPYSGNTEAFF.

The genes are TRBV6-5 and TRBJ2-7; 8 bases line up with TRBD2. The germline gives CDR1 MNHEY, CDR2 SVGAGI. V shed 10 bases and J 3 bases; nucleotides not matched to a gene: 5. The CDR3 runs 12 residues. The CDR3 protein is CATGSGGYEQYF. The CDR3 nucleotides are TGTGCCACCGGGAGCGGGGGCTACGAGCAGTACTTC.

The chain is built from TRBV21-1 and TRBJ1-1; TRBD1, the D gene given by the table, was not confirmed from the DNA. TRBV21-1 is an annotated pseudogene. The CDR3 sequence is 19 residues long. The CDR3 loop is CASSKRSCLQGVANTEAFF. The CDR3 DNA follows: TGTGCCAGCAGCAAAAGGAGCTGCTTACAGGGTGTTGCGAACACTGAAGCTTTCTTT.

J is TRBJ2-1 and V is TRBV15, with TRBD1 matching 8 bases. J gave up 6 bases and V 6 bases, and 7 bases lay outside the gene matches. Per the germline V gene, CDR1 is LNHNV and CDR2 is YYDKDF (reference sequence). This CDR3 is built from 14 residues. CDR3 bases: TGTGCCACCAGTTCCGGGACAGGTTTCAATGAGCAGTTCTTC. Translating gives CATSSGTGFNEQFF.

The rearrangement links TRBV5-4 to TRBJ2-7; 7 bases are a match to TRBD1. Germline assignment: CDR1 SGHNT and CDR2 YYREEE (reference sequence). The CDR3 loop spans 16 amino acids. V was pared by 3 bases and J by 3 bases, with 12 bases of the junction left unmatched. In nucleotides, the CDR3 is TGTGCCAGCAGCTGGTCTCCGGGACAGTCAGGCTACGAGCAGTACTTC. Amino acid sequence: CASSWSPGQSGYEQYF.

The CDR3 reads CASRDTGAAKTQYF. In DNA form, the CDR3 reads TGTGCCAGCCGGGACACAGGGGCAGCGAAGACCCAGTACTTC. The chain employs TRBV6-1 and TRBJ2-5; 7 nucleotides line up with TRBD1. CDR1 is MNHNS and CDR2 is SASEGT in the germline V gene. V dropped 8 bases and J dropped 6; count of bases not matched to a gene: 12. The CDR3 has 14 amino acids.

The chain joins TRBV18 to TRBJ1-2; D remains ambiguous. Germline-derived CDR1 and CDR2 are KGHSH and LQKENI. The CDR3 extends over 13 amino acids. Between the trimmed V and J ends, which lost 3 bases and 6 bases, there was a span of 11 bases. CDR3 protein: CASSPRVKDGYTF. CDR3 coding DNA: TGTGCCAGCTCACCTCGGGTGAAGGATGGCTACACCTTC.

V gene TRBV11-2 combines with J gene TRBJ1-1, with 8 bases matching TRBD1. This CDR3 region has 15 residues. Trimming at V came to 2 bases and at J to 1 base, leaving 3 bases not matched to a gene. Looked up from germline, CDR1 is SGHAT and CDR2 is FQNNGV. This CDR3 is CASSLRGQANTEAFF. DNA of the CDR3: TGTGCCAGCAGCTTAAGGGGACAGGCGAACACTGAAGCTTTCTTT.

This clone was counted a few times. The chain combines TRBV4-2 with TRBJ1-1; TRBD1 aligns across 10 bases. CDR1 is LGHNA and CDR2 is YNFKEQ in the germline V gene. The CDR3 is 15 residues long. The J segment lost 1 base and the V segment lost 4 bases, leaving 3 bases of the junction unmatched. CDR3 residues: CASSPGDRGNTEAFF. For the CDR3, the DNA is TGTGCCAGCAGCCCGGGGGACAGGGGGAACACTGAAGCTTTCTTT.

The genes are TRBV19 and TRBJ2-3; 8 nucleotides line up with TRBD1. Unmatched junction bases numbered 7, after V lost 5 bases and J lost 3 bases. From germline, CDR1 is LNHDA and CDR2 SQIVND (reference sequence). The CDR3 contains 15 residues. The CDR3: CASSAGQGLTDTQYF. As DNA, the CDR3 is TGTGCCAGTAGTGCAGGACAGGGCCTTACAGATACGCAGTATTTT.

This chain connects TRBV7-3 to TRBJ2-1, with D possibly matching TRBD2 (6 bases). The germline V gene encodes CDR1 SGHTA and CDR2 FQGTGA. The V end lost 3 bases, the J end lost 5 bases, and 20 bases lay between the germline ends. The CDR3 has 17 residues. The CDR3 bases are TGTGCCAGCAGCTTGGGGACTGCCCCCTTCGGGGACAATGAGCAGTTCTTC. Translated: CASSLGTAPFGDNEQFF.

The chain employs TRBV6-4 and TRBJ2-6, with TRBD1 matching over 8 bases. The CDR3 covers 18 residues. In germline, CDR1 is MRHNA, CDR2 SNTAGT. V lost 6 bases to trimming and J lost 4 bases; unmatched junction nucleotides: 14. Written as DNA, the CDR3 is TGTGCCAGCAGCCCTCGGACAGGGCTAGGGCTCGGGGCCAACGTCCTGACTTTC. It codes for CASSPRTGLGLGANVLTF.